These 24 T cell receptor beta chains were all obtained from the same sample, sequenced in a study of T cell clones after liver transplantation. Generated by immunoSEQ multiplex PCR, the TCRdb table keeps only in-frame clones and is missing some. The data contain more than 95,000 clones, approximately 85% of them seen just once; the ten biggest clones take up approximately 0.99%. The sequenced sample was CD4+ T cells from blood, obtained before liver transplant. Receptors were obtained from a human donor who received a liver transplant.

Comments on this clone: Other DNA sequences from this sample encode an identical CDR3 as well. V usage is TRBV19 and J usage is TRBJ2-3; 13 bases fit TRBD2. This CDR3 is built from 16 residues. With V trimmed by 6 bases and J by 0 bases, 3 bases remained unmatched. CDR1 LNHDA and CDR2 SQIVND come from the germline V gene (reference sequence). This chain's CDR3 is CASSRLAGGSTDTQYF. CDR3 DNA sequence: TGTGCCAGTAGCCGACTAGCGGGGGGCAGCACAGATACGCAGTATTTT.

The chain has TRBV7-9 and TRBJ2-2; TRBD2 agrees at 8 bases. J gave up 1 base and V 0 bases, and 4 bases lay outside the gene matches. Germline CDR1 SEHNR, CDR2 FQNEAQ (reference sequence). The CDR3 covers 17 residues. CDR3 sequence (DNA): TGTGCCAGCAGCTTAGCGAGGACTAGCTTGAACACCGGGGAGCTGTTTTTT. Protein sequence: CASSLARTSLNTGELFF. The whole variable domain, filled in from reference TRBV7-9 and TRBJ2-2, reads DTGVSQNPRHKITKRGQNVTFRCDPISEHNRLYWYRQTLGQGPEFLTYFQNEAQLEKSRLLSDRFSAERPKGSFSTLEIQRTEQGDSAMYLCASSLARTSLNTGELFFGEGSRLTVL.

This chain joins TRBV5-1 and TRBJ2-3, with unresolved D. Germline CDR1 is SGHRS and CDR2 is YFSETQ. The CDR3 contains 14 residues. Trimming cost V 0 bases and J 0 bases, with 5 bases left between them. The CDR3 protein is CASSLGLSTDTQYF. DNA for the CDR3: TGCGCCAGCAGCTTGGGGCTGAGCACAGATACGCAGTATTTT.

V usage is TRBV5-5 and J usage is TRBJ2-7; no clear D gene. Per germline, CDR1 SGHKS and CDR2 YYEKEE (reference sequence). There are 13 residues in the CDR3. V lost 4 bases and J 6 bases, leaving 14 bases between the germline ends. The CDR3 region is CASSVLSGGEQYF. DNA for the CDR3: TGTGCCAGCAGCGTACTTTCGGGTGGCGAGCAGTACTTC.

This sequence joins TRBV19 and TRBJ1-1, with TRBD1 matching over 9 bases. CDR1 and CDR2 (germline): LNHDA, SQIVND (reference sequence). Unmatched junction bases numbered 5, after V lost 6 bases and J lost 6 bases. This CDR3 comprises 13 residues. CDR3 sequence: CASRDRGGPEAFF. The CDR3 nucleotides read TGTGCCAGTAGGGACAGGGGTGGGCCTGAAGCTTTCTTT.

CDR3 in amino acids: CASSLGGKTEAFF. The DNA of the CDR3 is TGTGCCAGCAGCTTGGGAGGGAAAACTGAAGCTTTCTTT. The V call is TRBV5-6, the J call TRBJ1-1; no clear D. The germline V and J ends were trimmed by 0 bases and 5 bases, with 8 bases remaining between them. The CDR3 length is 13 residues. Germline lookup yields CDR1 SGHDT and CDR2 YYEEEE.

CDR3 bases: TGTGCCAGCAGTCCCTTATTGACTGAAGCTTTCTTT. It translates to CASSPLLTEAFF. The gene calls are TRBV28 and TRBJ1-1, with D uncertain. CDR1 and CDR2 from the germline V gene are MDHEN and SYDVKM. This CDR3 region has 12 residues. Trimming took off 5 bases at V and 5 bases at J, with 9 bases between the two ends.

The chain is built from TRBV29-1 and TRBJ2-1; tentative D call: TRBD1 (5 bases). CDR1 is SQVTM, CDR2 ANQGSEA, per germline. This CDR3 has 11 residues. V lost 6 bases and J lost 8, with 11 bases in between. The CDR3 spells CSVSPGYEQFF. For the CDR3, the DNA is TGCAGCGTCTCACCAGGGTATGAGCAGTTCTTC.

This chain joins TRBV18 and TRBJ2-7; TRBD1 matches at 9 bases. Germline CDR1 reads KGHSH; CDR2 reads LQKENI. The CDR3 length is 18 residues. The V gene end was trimmed by 4 bases and the J gene end by 0 bases; junction bases not matched to a gene: 13. CDR3 sequence: CASSLSPGQGVASYEQYF. CDR3 nucleotide sequence: TGTGCCAGCTCACTCTCCCCGGGACAGGGCGTAGCCTCCTACGAGCAGTACTTC.

This clone was recorded only once. This chain links TRBV10-1 with TRBJ2-7; 9 bases agree with TRBD2. Germline assignment: CDR1 WNHNN and CDR2 SYGVQD (reference sequence). Unmatched junction bases numbered 3, after V lost 4 bases and J lost 2 bases. The CDR3 is 14 amino acids. The CDR3, as DNA: TGCGCCAGCAGTGTGGCTAGCGGGACCTACGAGCAGTACTTC. This translates into CASSVASGTYEQYF.

The V and J genes are TRBV4-2 and TRBJ1-1; 8 bases map to TRBD1. This CDR3 contains 16 residues. Germline V lookup: CDR1 LGHNA, CDR2 YNFKEQ. Unmatched junction bases numbered 9, after V lost 1 base and J lost 5 bases. CDR3 in DNA: TGTGCCAGCAGCCAAGGTCGGGACAGGCTTTTTACTGAAGCTTTCTTT. It specifies CASSQGRDRLFTEAFF.

This clone was observed a single time. The chain carries TRBV9 and TRBJ2-1; perhaps D is TRBD1 or TRBD2 (5 bases each). The CDR3 loop spans 15 amino acids. Germline values: CDR1 SGDLS, CDR2 YYNGEE. Trimming stripped 4 bases from V and 4 bases from J, with 15 bases between. Here the CDR3 reads CASSYRRDGYNEQFF. The CDR3 DNA is TGTGCCAGCAGCTACCGCCGGGACGGATACAATGAGCAGTTCTTC.

V and J are TRBV7-3 and TRBJ1-1, with 8 positions matching TRBD1. V trimming: 5 bases; J trimming: 0 bases; junction bases outside the gene matches: 2. Germline CDR1 is SGHTA and CDR2 is FQGTGA. This CDR3 comprises 14 residues. CDR3 in DNA: TGTGCCAGCAGCCGACAGGGGTTGAACACTGAAGCTTTCTTT. It codes for CASSRQGLNTEAFF.

The gene calls are TRBV28 and TRBJ1-2; D remains unclear. V was trimmed by 5 bases and J by 4 bases, leaving 14 bases between them. Per the germline V gene, CDR1 is MDHEN and CDR2 is SYDVKM. The CDR3 is 14 amino acids. CDR3: CASSTPPDIYGYTF. As DNA, the CDR3 is TGTGCCAGCAGTACCCCCCCCGACATCTATGGCTACACCTTC.

The chain carries TRBV5-1 and TRBJ1-3; a weak D match, TRBD1 (5 bases). The germline CDR1 and CDR2 sequences are SGHRS and YFSETQ. The CDR3 is made up of 14 amino acids. Trimming removed 7 bases from V and 2 bases from J, with 13 bases in between. CDR3 region: CASRDQRAGNTIYF. The CDR3 DNA reads TGCGCCAGCCGGGACCAGAGGGCTGGAAACACCATATATTTT.

CDR3 region: CAGGGGTSTYEQYF. The CDR3 bases are TGTGCCGGGGGGGGAGGGACTAGCACTTACGAGCAGTACTTC. The chain links TRBV30 to TRBJ2-7; 9 nucleotides align to TRBD2. CDR3 length: 14 residues. The germline V gene has CDR1 GTSNPN and CDR2 SVGIG (reference sequence). Trimming took 8 bases from V and 4 from J; bases not matched to a gene: 12.

The chain couples TRBV14 to TRBJ2-7; perhaps D is TRBD1 or TRBD2 (5 bases each). From germline, CDR1 is SGHDN and CDR2 FVKESK. V was clipped by 2 bases and J by 1 base, with 9 bases between them. This CDR3 has 14 amino acids. Here the CDR3 reads CASSQQWGSYEQYF. The CDR3 DNA reads TGTGCCAGCAGCCAACAGTGGGGGTCCTACGAGCAGTACTTC. The full variable domain, in which reference TRBV14 and TRBJ2-7 provide the parts outside the CDR3, is EAGVTQFPSHSVIEKGQTVTLRCDPISGHDNLYWYRRVMGKEIKFLLHFVKESKQDESGMPNNRFLAERTGGTYSTLKVQPAELEDSGVYFCASSQQWGSYEQYFGPGTRLTVT.

The chain is built from TRBV7-2 and TRBJ2-5; no firm D call. The CDR3 is made up of 11 amino acids. Germline lookup yields CDR1 SGHTA and CDR2 FQGNSA. V shed 5 bases and J shed 4 bases, with 5 bases lying between them. CDR3 loop: CASSQTETQYF. The CDR3 DNA reads TGTGCCAGCAGCCAGACAGAGACCCAGTACTTC.

The rearrangement links TRBV7-8 to TRBJ2-1; either TRBD1 or TRBD2 may supply D (5 bases each). Trimming left V 0 bases short and J 6 bases short, with 12 bases between. CDR1 SGHVS and CDR2 FQNEAQ come from the germline V gene. CDR3 length: 15 amino acids. The CDR3 spells CASSLATSGANEQFF. The DNA for the CDR3 is TGTGCCAGCAGCTTAGCGACCTCCGGGGCCAATGAGCAGTTCTTC. The variable domain in full, with the rest retrieved from reference TRBV7-8 and TRBJ2-1, is GAGVSQSPRYKVAKRGQDVALRCDPISGHVSLFWYQQALGQGPEFLTYFQNEAQLDKSGLPSDRFFAERPEGSVSTLKIQRTQQEDSAVYLCASSLATSGANEQFFGPGTRLTVL.

The CDR3 nucleotides read TGTGCCAGCAGCGTAGATGCCTATAGCAATCAGCCCCAGCATTTT. As protein: CASSVDAYSNQPQHF. The chain uses TRBV9 and TRBJ1-5; D unclear. V was cut by 0 bases and J by 0 bases, with 7 bases left in between. Germline V lookup: CDR1 SGDLS, CDR2 YYNGEE. This CDR3 region has 15 residues.

CDR3 region: CASSRQGRGTDTQYF. CDR3 coding DNA: TGTGCCAGCAGTCGACAGGGTAGAGGGACAGATACGCAGTATTTT. The V call is TRBV6-5, the J call TRBJ2-3; 7 nucleotides line up with TRBD1. CDR3 length: 15 residues. J lost 3 bases, V lost 5 bases, and 8 bases had no gene match. The V gene's germline CDR1 is MNHEY and CDR2 SVGAGI.

This clone was observed a handful of times. The CDR3 loop is CASSFIAGASRGTQYF. CDR3 sequence (DNA): TGTGCCAGCAGCTTCATCGCGGGAGCGTCTCGTGGGACCCAGTACTTC. The chain employs TRBV5-5 and TRBJ2-5, with 7 positions matching TRBD2. Germline CDR1 is SGHKS and CDR2 is YYEKEE (reference sequence). The CDR3 totals 16 residues. Germline trimming cut 2 bases from V and 7 bases from J; bases unmatched to any gene: 14.

This clone was recorded only once. V gene TRBV19 combines with J gene TRBJ2-7; 9 positions agree with TRBD1. Per the germline V gene, CDR1 is LNHDA and CDR2 is SQIVND (reference sequence). The J segment lost 6 bases and the V segment lost 5 bases, leaving 11 bases of the junction unmatched. This CDR3 is 15 amino acids long. DNA of the CDR3: TGTGCCAGTAGTCCGGGACAGGGTTTTCGGCTCGAGCAGTACTTC. It yields the protein CASSPGQGFRLEQYF.

V is TRBV7-2 and J is TRBJ2-7; the D gene is possibly TRBD2 (6 bases). Germline V gene sequence: CDR1 SGHTA, CDR2 FQGNSA. This CDR3 comprises 14 residues. Deletions cut 2 bases from V and 6 bases from J, with 14 bases between. The CDR3 region has the DNA TGTGCCAGCAGCTTAAGGCTCACCGGGGGCGAGCAGTACTTC. Translation gives CASSLRLTGGEQYF.